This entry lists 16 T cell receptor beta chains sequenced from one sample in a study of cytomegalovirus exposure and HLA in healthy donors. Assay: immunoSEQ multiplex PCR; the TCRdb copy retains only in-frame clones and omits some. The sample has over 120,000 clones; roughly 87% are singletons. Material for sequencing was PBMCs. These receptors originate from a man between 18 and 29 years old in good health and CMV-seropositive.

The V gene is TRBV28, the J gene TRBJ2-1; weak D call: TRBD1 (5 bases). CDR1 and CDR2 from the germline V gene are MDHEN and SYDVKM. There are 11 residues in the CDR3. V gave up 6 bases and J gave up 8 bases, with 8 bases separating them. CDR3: CASSLRDEQFF. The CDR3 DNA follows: TGTGCCAGCAGCCTCAGGGATGAGCAGTTCTTC.

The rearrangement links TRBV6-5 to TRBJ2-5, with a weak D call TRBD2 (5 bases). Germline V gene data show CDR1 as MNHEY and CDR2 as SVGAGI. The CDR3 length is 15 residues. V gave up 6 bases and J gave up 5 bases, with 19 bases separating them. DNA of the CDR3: TGTGCCAGCAGGGCCCCTGTGGGGAGACCGGAGACCCAGTACTTC. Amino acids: CASRAPVGRPETQYF.

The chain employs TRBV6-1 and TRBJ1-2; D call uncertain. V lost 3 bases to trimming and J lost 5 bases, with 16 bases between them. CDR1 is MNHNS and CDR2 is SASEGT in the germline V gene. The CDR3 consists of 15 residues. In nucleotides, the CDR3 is TGTGCCAGCAGTGAGGCAGGCCATTCCTTATATGGCTACACCTTC. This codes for CASSEAGHSLYGYTF.

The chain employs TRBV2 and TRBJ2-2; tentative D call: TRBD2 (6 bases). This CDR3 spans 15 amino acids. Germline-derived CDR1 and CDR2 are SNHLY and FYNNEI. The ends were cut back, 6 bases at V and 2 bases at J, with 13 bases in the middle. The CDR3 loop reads CASREGLVNTGELFF. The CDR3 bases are TGTGCCAGCAGGGAGGGACTTGTCAACACCGGGGAGCTGTTTTTT.

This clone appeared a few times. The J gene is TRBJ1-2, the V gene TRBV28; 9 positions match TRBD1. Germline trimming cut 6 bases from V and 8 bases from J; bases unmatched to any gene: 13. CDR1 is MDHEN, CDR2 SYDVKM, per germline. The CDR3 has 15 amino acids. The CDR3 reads CASRPLGQGERGYTF. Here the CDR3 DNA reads TGTGCCAGCAGACCCCTGGGACAGGGCGAACGAGGCTACACCTTC.

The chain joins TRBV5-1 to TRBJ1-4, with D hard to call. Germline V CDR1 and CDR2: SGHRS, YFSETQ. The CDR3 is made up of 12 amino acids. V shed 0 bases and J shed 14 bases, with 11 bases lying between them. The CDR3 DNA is TGCGCCAGCAGCTTGGGGGCCGAACTGCTGTTTTTT. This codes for CASSLGAELLFF.

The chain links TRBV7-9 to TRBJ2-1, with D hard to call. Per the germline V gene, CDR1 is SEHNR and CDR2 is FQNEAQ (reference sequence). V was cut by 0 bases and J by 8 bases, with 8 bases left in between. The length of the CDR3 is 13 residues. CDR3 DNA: TGTGCCAGCAGCTTAGCGGCCCAGGATGAGCAGTTCTTC. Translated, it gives CASSLAAQDEQFF. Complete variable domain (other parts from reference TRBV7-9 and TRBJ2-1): DTGVSQNPRHKITKRGQNVTFRCDPISEHNRLYWYRQTLGQGPEFLTYFQNEAQLEKSRLLSDRFSAERPKGSFSTLEIQRTEQGDSAMYLCASSLAAQDEQFFGPGTRLTVL.

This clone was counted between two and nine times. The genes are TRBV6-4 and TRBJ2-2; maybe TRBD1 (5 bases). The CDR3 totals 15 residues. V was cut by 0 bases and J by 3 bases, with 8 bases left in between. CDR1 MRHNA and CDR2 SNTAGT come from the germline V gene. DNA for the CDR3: TGTGCCAGCAGTGACTCGAGCAGGGACACCGGGGAGCTGTTTTTT. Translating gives CASSDSSRDTGELFF.

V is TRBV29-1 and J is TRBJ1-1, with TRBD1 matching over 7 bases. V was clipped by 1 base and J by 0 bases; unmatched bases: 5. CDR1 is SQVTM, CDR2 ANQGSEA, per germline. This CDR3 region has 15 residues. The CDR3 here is CSVEATGLMNTEAFF. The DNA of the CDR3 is TGCAGCGTTGAAGCGACAGGGCTAATGAACACTGAAGCTTTCTTT. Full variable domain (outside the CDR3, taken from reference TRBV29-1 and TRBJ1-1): SAVISQKPSRDICQRGTSLTIQCQVDSQVTMMFWYRQQPGQSLTLIATANQGSEATYESGFVIDKFPISRPNLTFSTLTVSNMSPEDSSIYLCSVEATGLMNTEAFFGQGTRLTVV.

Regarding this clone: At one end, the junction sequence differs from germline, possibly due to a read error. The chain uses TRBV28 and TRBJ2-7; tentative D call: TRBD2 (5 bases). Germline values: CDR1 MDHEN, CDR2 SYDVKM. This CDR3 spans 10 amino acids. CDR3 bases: TGTGCCAGCAGCGACTACGAGCAGCACTTC. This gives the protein CASSDYEQHF.

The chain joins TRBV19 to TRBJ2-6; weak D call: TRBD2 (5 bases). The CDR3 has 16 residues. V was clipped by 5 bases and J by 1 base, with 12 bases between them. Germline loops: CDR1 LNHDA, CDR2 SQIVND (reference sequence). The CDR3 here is CASSSSTGSGANVLTF. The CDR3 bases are TGTGCCAGTAGTTCCAGTACGGGATCTGGGGCCAACGTCCTGACTTTC.

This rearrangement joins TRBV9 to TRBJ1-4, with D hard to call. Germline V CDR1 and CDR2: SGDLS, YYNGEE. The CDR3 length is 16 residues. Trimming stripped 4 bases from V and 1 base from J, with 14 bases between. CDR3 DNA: TGTGCCAGCAGCCCTACGGGTGGAGGAACTAATGAAAAACTGTTTTTT. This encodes CASSPTGGGTNEKLFF.

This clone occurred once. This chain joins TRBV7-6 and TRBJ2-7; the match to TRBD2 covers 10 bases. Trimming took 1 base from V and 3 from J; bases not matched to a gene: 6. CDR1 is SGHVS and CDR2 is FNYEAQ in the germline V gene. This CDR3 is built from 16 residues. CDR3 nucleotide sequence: TGTGCCAGCAGCTTAGTAGCGGGAGGAGGGGGCTACGAGCAGTACTTC. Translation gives CASSLVAGGGGYEQYF.

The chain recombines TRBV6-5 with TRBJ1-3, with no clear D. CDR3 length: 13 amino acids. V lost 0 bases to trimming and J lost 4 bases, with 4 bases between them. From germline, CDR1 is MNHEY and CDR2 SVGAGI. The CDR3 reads CASSYSRGNTIYF. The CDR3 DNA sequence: TGTGCCAGCAGTTACTCGAGGGGAAACACCATATATTTT.

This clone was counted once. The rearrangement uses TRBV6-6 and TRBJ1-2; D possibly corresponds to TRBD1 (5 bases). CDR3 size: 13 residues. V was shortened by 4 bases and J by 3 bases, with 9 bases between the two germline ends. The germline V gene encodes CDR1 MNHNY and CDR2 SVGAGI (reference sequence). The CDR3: CASSLDKDYGYTF. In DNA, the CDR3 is TGTGCCAGCAGTTTGGACAAGGACTATGGCTACACCTTC.

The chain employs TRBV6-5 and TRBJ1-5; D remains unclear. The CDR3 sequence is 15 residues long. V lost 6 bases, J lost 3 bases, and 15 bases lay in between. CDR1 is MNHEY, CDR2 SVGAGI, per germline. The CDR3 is CASSHSAGPNQPQHF. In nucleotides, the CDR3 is TGTGCCAGCAGCCACTCGGCGGGCCCCAATCAGCCCCAGCATTTT.